Below are 29 T cell receptor beta chains sequenced from a single sample in a study of CXCR3-negative and CXCR3-positive naive CD8 T cells. Study results and caveats: CXCR3-positive naive cells had more hydrophobic TRB CDR3s than CXCR3-negative naive cells.

Libraries of TRB cDNA were made by 5' RACE and carried UMIs. TCRdb derives one entry per CDR3 protein from the 5' RACE reads, leaving out DNA. In all, the sample yields roughly 63,000 distinct CDR3 sequences. These receptors lack a known antigen. The sample consisted of naive CXCR3+ CD8+ T cells from blood. Specified subset: CD45RO-CCR7+CD27+CD95- naive CD8+ T cells expressing CXCR3 (TNR3+). These receptors were taken from a human donor in good health. Some clones in this sample may be carry-over from other donors' samples.

V gene TRBV20-1 combines with J gene TRBJ2-7; TCRdb returns TRBD1, unconfirmable since there is no DNA. CDR3 size: 16 residues. CDR1 DFQATT and CDR2 SNEGSKA come from the germline V gene (reference sequence). CDR3 amino acids: CSAFQGETGESYEQYF.

The CDR3 sequence is CAISSGLAGGETQYF. The chain combines TRBV10-3 with TRBJ2-5; lacking DNA, the TRBD2 call made by TCRdb goes unchecked. The length of the CDR3 is 15 residues. From germline, CDR1 is ENHRY and CDR2 SYGVKD.

The chain joins TRBV2 to TRBJ1-2; with no DNA, the TCRdb D assignment of TRBD1 cannot be verified. Germline CDR1 is SNHLY and CDR2 is FYNNEI. There are 13 residues in the CDR3. The CDR3 sequence is CASSELSGYGYTF.

The genes are TRBV28 and TRBJ1-2; there is no DNA to check the TCRdb D call of TRBD1. The length of the CDR3 is 13 residues. The germline gives CDR1 MDHEN, CDR2 SYDVKM. The CDR3 spells CASLETDAYGYTF.

This sequence joins TRBV15 and TRBJ2-7; with no DNA, the TCRdb D assignment of TRBD1 cannot be verified. CDR1 LNHNV and CDR2 YYDKDF come from the germline V gene (reference sequence). CDR3 length: 16 residues. CDR3 sequence: CATSSPRDRGGGEQYF. Based on the CDR3 plus reference TRBV15 and TRBJ2-7, the full variable domain is DAMVIQNPRYQVTQFGKPVTLSCSQTLNHNVMYWYQQKSSQAPKLLFHYYDKDFNNEADTPDNFQSRRPNTSFCFLDIRSPGLGDTAMYLCATSSPRDRGGGEQYFGPGTRLTVT.

By frequency, this clonotype registers medium-sized. The gene calls are TRBV4-3 and TRBJ2-7. CDR1 LGHNA and CDR2 YSLEER come from the germline V gene. The CDR3 has 14 amino acids. The CDR3 here is CASSQGELSYEQYF.

The chain uses TRBV25-1 and TRBJ2-7; TCRdb gives TRBD1 as the D gene, but with no DNA this cannot be confirmed. Germline loops: CDR1 MGHDK, CDR2 SYGVNS. This CDR3 comprises 12 residues. CDR3 region: CASGDSSYEQYF.

The chain combines TRBV27 with TRBJ2-7; TCRdb returns TRBD2, unconfirmable since there is no DNA. Germline V lookup: CDR1 MNHEY, CDR2 SMNVEV (reference sequence). The CDR3 extends over 14 amino acids. The CDR3 loop is CASSPARSSYEQYF.

V usage is TRBV7-9 and J usage is TRBJ2-6; TCRdb calls TRBD1, which cannot be checked without DNA. This CDR3 spans 20 amino acids. Germline CDR1 reads SEHNR; CDR2 reads FQNEAQ (reference sequence). CDR3 amino acids: CASSFSVRQGASSGANVLTF.

The chain recombines TRBV29-1 with TRBJ2-1; the D gene TCRdb calls, TRBD1, cannot be checked with no DNA. CDR1 is SQVTM and CDR2 is ANQGSEA in the germline V gene. The CDR3 consists of 15 residues. CDR3 loop: CSVDGARVNYNEQFF.

J is TRBJ1-1 and V is TRBV19. Germline V gene sequence: CDR1 LNHDA, CDR2 SQIVND (reference sequence). This CDR3 comprises 12 residues. CDR3 in amino acids: CASGFLNTEAFF.

CDR3 residues: CASRGRLAGLQETQYF. The chain is built from TRBV4-3 and TRBJ2-5; TCRdb indicates TRBD2, and absent DNA this call remains unverified. The CDR3 totals 16 residues. The germline V gene encodes CDR1 LGHNA and CDR2 YSLEER.

The chain combines TRBV28 with TRBJ2-1; TCRdb indicates TRBD2, and absent DNA this call remains unverified. CDR1 and CDR2 from the germline V gene are MDHEN and SYDVKM. This CDR3 is built from 16 residues. The CDR3 sequence is CASSFGGGYGRNEQFF.

V and J are TRBV6-5 and TRBJ1-4; TCRdb selects TRBD1, and the lack of DNA leaves this call unchecked. The CDR3 totals 14 residues. CDR1 and CDR2 from the germline V gene are MNHEY and SVGAGI. This chain's CDR3 is CASSAGQGNEKLFF.

The chain employs TRBV7-9 and TRBJ2-1; TCRdb's D call, TRBD2, is unchecked because there is no DNA. From germline, CDR1 is SEHNR and CDR2 FQNEAQ (reference sequence). The CDR3 covers 16 residues. CDR3 region: CASSFASTSGNNEQFF.

The chain carries TRBV7-9 and TRBJ1-1; as DNA is missing, the TRBD1 call by TCRdb cannot be tested. The CDR3 length is 13 residues. Germline CDR1 reads SEHNR; CDR2 reads FQNEAQ (reference sequence). The CDR3 loop is CASSFDSNTEAFF.

The chain is built from TRBV6-1 and TRBJ1-2. The CDR3 is made up of 14 amino acids. Germline CDR1 reads MNHNS; CDR2 reads SASEGT. The CDR3 protein is CASSETTDVGLGTF.

The V call is TRBV27, the J call TRBJ2-7. Germline CDR1 is MNHEY and CDR2 is SMNVEV (reference sequence). CDR3 length: 13 residues. The CDR3 is CASTKTAIYEQYF.

This chain joins TRBV4-3 and TRBJ2-1; TCRdb picks TRBD1, but there is no DNA to check that call. Germline CDR1 and CDR2: LGHNA and YSLEER. This CDR3 spans 15 amino acids. CDR3 sequence: CASSQDQGPYNEQFF.

The V and J genes are TRBV6-2 or TRBV6-3 and TRBJ2-1; TCRdb gives TRBD1 as the D gene, but with no DNA this cannot be confirmed. This CDR3 contains 16 residues. Germline values: CDR1 MNHEY, CDR2 SVGEGT. This CDR3 reads CASSYPGTGGYNEQFF.

The genes are TRBV5-1 and TRBJ2-3; the D call from TCRdb, TRBD2, cannot be confirmed without DNA. Germline CDR1 reads SGHRS; CDR2 reads YFSETQ. The CDR3 runs to 11 residues. CDR3 loop: CASSLGPLQYF. Looking up the rest from reference TRBV5-1 and TRBJ2-3 gives the full variable domain: KAGVTQTPRYLIKTRGQQVTLSCSPISGHRSVSWYQQTPGQGLQFLFEYFSETQRNKGNFPGRFSGRQFSNSRSEMNVSTLELGDSALYLCASSLGPLQYFGPGTRLTVL.

The chain carries TRBV12-3 or TRBV12-4 and TRBJ1-2. The CDR3 covers 14 residues. The CDR3 sequence: CASSAFRTDYGYTF.

This chain links TRBV5-1 with TRBJ2-2; TCRdb's D call, TRBD2, is unchecked because there is no DNA. Germline CDR1 and CDR2: SGHRS and YFSETQ. This CDR3 comprises 17 residues. The CDR3 sequence: CASSYRLAGDMTGELFF.

The chain links TRBV29-1 to TRBJ1-1; TCRdb's D gene call, TRBD1, goes unchecked for lack of DNA. The CDR3 runs 13 residues. Germline CDR1 reads SQVTM; CDR2 reads ANQGSEA. The CDR3 loop reads CSGDHRGGTEAFF.

The CDR3 spells CASSLIYVSAGNEQYF. The chain combines TRBV27 with TRBJ2-7; checking the TCRdb D call of TRBD2 is not possible without DNA. CDR3 size: 16 residues. The germline V gene has CDR1 MNHEY and CDR2 SMNVEV (reference sequence).

The chain couples TRBV2 to TRBJ2-7. CDR3 length equals 15 residues. Germline V gene data show CDR1 as SNHLY and CDR2 as FYNNEI. The CDR3 sequence is CASSEAAAGSYEQYF.

This sequence joins TRBV29-1 and TRBJ2-7; absent DNA, TCRdb's TRBD1 call cannot be checked. The CDR3 is made up of 15 amino acids. Germline loops: CDR1 SQVTM, CDR2 ANQGSEA. CDR3: CSVEQTGSRPYEQYF.

The chain has TRBV25-1 and TRBJ1-2; TCRdb's D call of TRBD1 is untestable without DNA. Per germline, CDR1 MGHDK and CDR2 SYGVNS. The CDR3 covers 14 residues. This CDR3 is CASSDSGADYGYTF.

The chain carries TRBV20-1 and TRBJ2-7; TCRdb picks TRBD1, but there is no DNA to check that call. Germline loops: CDR1 DFQATT, CDR2 SNEGSKA (reference sequence). This CDR3 contains 14 residues. The CDR3 reads CSARGGDREDEQYF.